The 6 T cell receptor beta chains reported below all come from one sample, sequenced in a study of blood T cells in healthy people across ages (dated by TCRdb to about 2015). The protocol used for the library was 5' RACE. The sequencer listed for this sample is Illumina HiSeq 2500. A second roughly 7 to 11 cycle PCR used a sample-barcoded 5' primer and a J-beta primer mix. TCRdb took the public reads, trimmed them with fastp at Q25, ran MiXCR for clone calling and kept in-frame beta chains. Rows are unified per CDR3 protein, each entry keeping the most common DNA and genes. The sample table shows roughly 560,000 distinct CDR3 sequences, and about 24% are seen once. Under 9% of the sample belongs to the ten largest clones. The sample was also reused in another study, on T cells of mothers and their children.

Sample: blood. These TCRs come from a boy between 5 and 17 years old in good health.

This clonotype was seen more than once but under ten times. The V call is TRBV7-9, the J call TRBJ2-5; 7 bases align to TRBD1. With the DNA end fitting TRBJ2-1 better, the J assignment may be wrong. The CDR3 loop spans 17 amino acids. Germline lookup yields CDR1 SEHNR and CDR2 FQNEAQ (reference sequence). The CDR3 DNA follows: TGTGCCAGCAGCTTAGGGGGTGGACAGGCCGCCTACAATGAGCAGTTCTTC. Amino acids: CASSLGGGQAAYNEQFF.

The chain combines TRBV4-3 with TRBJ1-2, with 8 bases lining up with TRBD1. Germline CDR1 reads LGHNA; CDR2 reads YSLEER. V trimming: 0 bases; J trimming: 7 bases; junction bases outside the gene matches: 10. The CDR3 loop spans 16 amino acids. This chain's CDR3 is CASSQERRQGASGYTF. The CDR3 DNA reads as TGCGCCAGCAGCCAAGAAAGGAGGCAGGGGGCCAGTGGCTACACCTTC.

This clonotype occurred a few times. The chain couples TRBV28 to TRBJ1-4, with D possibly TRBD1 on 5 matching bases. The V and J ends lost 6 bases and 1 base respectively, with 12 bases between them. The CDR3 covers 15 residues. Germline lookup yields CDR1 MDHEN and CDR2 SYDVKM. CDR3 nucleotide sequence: TGTGCCAGCAGGGGCCTAGACAGAACTAATGAAAAACTGTTTTTT. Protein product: CASRGLDRTNEKLFF. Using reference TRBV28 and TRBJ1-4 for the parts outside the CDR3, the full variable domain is DVKVTQSSRYLVKRTGEKVFLECVQDMDHENMFWYRQDPGLGLRLIYFSYDVKMKEKGDIPEGYSVSREKKERFSLILESASTNQTSMYLCASRGLDRTNEKLFFGSGTQLSVL.

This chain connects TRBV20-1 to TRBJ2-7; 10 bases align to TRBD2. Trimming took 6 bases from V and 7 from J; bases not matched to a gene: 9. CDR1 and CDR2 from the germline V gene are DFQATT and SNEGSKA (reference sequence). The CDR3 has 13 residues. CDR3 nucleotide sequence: TGCAGTGCCGAAAGCGGGAGGGTAAGGGAGCAGTACTTC. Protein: CSAESGRVREQYF.

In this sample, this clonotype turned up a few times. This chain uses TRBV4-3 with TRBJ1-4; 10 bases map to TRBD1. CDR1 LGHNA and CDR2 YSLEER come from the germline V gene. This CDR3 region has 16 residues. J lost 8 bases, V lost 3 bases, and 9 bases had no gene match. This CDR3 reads CASSHQRGTGDEKLFF. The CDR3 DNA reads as TGCGCCAGCAGCCACCAAAGAGGGACAGGGGACGAAAAACTGTTTTTT.

Here the CDR3 reads CASSPWGGDANNEKLFF. The CDR3 DNA follows: TGTGCCAGCAGTCCCTGGGGAGGGGACGCAAATAATGAAAAACTGTTTTTT. This rearrangement joins TRBV28 to TRBJ1-4; D perhaps matches TRBD1 (5 bases). The germline gives CDR1 MDHEN, CDR2 SYDVKM. The CDR3 is made up of 17 amino acids. The V end was cut by 5 bases, the J end by 4 bases, with 20 bases between.